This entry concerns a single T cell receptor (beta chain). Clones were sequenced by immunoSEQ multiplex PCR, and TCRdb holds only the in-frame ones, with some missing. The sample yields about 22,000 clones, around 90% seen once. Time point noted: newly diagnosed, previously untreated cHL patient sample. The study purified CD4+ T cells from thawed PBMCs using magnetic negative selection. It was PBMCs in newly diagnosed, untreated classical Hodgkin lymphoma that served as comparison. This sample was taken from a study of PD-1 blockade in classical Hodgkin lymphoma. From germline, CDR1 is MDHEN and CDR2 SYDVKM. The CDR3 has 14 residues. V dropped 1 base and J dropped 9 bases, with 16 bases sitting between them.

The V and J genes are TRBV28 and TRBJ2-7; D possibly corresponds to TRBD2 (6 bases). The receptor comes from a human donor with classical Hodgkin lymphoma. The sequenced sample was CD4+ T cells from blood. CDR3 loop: CASSLYVGGPGQYF. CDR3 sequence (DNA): TGTGCCAGCAGTTTATATGTTGGAGGGCCCGGGCAGTACTTC.